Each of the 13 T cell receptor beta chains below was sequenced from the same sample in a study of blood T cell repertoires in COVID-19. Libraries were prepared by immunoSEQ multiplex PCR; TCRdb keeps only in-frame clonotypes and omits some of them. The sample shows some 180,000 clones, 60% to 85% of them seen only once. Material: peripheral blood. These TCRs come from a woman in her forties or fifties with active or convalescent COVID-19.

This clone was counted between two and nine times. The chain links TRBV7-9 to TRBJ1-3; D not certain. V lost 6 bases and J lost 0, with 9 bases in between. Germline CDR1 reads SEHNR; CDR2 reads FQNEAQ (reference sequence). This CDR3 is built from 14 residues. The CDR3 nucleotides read TGTGCCAGCAGGGTACAGAACTCTGGAAACACCATATATTTT. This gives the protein CASRVQNSGNTIYF.

The CDR3 nucleotides are TGTGCCAGCAGCCAAGTTTGGTCAGGGTTCAATGAGCAGTTCTTC. Translated, it gives CASSQVWSGFNEQFF. V usage is TRBV3-1 (or the pseudogene TRBV3-2) and J usage is TRBJ2-1; possibly TRBD1 for D (5 bases). Trimming removed 1 base at V and 6 bases at J, with 13 bases between. The CDR3 has 15 amino acids. CDR1 and CDR2 from the germline V gene are LGHDT and YNNKEL (reference sequence).

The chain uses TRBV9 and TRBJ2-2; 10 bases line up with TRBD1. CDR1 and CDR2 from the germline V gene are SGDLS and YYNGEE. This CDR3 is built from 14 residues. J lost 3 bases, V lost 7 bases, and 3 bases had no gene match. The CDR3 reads CASSTGGDTGELFF. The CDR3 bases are TGTGCCAGCTCGACAGGGGGCGACACCGGGGAGCTGTTTTTT.

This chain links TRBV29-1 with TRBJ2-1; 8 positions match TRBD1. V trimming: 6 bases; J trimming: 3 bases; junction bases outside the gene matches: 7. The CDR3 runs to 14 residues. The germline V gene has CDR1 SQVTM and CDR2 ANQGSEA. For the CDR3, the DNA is TGCAGCGTGTCCGGGACAGGCTTCTACAATGAGCAGTTCTTC. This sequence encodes CSVSGTGFYNEQFF.

CDR3 in DNA: TGTGCCAGTAGTATTGGCACCCGCTCCTACAATGAGCAGTTCTTC. Translating gives CASSIGTRSYNEQFF. V is TRBV19 and J is TRBJ2-1; D unclear. Germline V gene sequence: CDR1 LNHDA, CDR2 SQIVND (reference sequence). V was shortened by 3 bases and J by 0 bases, with 9 bases between the two germline ends. The CDR3 runs to 15 residues.

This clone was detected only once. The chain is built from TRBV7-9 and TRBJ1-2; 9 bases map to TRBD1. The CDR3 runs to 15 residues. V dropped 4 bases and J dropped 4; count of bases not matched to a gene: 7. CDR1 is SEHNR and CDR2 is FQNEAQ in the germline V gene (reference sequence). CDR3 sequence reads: CASSYTEDRGYGYTF. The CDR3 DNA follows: TGTGCCAGCAGCTACACCGAGGACAGGGGCTATGGCTACACCTTC.

CDR3 sequence: CASSFLQGTPEAFF. CDR3 nucleotides: TGTGCCAGTAGTTTCCTACAGGGGACCCCTGAAGCTTTCTTT. The chain carries TRBV19 and TRBJ1-1, with TRBD1 matching over 7 bases. Germline CDR1 and CDR2: LNHDA and SQIVND (reference sequence). The V gene end was trimmed by 5 bases and the J gene end by 6 bases; junction bases not matched to a gene: 9. This CDR3 spans 14 amino acids.

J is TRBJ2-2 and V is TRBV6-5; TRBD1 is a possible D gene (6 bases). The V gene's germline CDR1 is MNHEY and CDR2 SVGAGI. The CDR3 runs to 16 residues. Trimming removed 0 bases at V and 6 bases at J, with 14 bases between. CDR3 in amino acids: CASSYSLLDRSGELFF. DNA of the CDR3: TGTGCCAGCAGTTACTCCTTACTCGACAGGTCCGGGGAGCTGTTTTTT.

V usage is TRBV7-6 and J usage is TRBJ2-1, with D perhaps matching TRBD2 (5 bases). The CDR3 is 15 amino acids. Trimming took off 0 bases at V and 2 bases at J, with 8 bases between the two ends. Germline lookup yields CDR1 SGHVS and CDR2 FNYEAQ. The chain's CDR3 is CASSLAAGTYNEQFF. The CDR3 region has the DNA TGTGCCAGCAGCTTAGCGGCCGGGACCTACAATGAGCAGTTCTTC.

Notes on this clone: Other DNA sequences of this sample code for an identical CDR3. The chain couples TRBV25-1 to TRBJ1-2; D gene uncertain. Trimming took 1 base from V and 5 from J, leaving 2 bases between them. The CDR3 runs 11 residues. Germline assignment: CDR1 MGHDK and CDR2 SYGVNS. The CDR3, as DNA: TGTGCCAGCAGTGAATCTTATGGCTACACCTTC. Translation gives CASSESYGYTF.

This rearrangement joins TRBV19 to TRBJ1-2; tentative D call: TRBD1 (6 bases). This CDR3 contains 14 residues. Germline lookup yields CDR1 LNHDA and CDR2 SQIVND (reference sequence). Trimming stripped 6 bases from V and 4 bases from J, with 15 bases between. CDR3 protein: CASSAGAGVYGYTF. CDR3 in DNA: TGTGCCAGTAGCGCCGGGGCAGGGGTCTATGGCTACACCTTC.

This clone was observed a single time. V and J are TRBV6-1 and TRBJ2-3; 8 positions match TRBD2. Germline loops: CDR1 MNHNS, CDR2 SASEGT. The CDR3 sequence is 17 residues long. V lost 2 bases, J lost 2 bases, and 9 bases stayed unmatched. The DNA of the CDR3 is TGTGCCAGCAGTGAACTTAGTCTAGCGGGTGTCACAGATACGCAGTATTTT. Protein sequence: CASSELSLAGVTDTQYF.

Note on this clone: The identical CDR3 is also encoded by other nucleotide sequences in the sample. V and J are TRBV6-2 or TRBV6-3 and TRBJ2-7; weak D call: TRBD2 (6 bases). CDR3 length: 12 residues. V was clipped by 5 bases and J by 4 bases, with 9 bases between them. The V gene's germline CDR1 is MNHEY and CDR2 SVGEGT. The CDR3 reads CASSPRGYEQYF. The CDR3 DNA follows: TGTGCCAGCAGTCCCCGGGGGTACGAGCAGTACTTC.